The clone carrying this TCR beta chain was seen a few times. What it recognizes is unknown. V dropped 5 bases and J dropped 7; count of bases not matched to a gene: 12. The length of the CDR3 is 16 residues. CDR1 is MGHDK and CDR2 is SYGVNS in the germline V gene. The data stem from a study of beta chain features in type 1 diabetes. Broader study findings: TCRB CDR3s from Type 1 diabetes patients were moderately but significantly shorter in all four CD4+ subsets.

Every isolated RNA sample was fully reverse transcribed, so sequencing captured expressed TCRB transcripts. Only in-frame clones appear in the TCRdb table, and some are missing; sequencing was by immunoSEQ multiplex PCR. The repertoire consists of some 15,000 clones, with approximately 71% occurring once and the leading ten covering 2% to 2.5%. The gene calls are TRBV25-1 and TRBJ2-7; 12 bases are shared with TRBD1. The origin of this receptor is a man aged 25-40 years with type 1 diabetes. The material sequenced was Tregs from blood. The CDR3 is CASSLQAGQGAREQYF. DNA for the CDR3: TGTGCCAGCAGTCTCCAAGCGGGACAGGGGGCCAGGGAGCAGTACTTC.